Listed here are 18 T cell receptor beta chains from one sample, sequenced in a study of T cell responses to AZD1222 COVID-19 vaccine. Only in-frame clones appear in the TCRdb table, and some are missing; sequencing was by immunoSEQ multiplex PCR. This table holds 150,000 to 200,000 clones, about nine tenths found once. Sequencing was performed on peripheral blood, taken 28 days after the second AZD1222 dose. These receptors were collected from an adult who received the AZD1222 COVID-19 vaccine.

The chain has TRBV5-6 and TRBJ2-3; D may match TRBD1 or TRBD2 (5 bases each). The CDR3 is 17 amino acids. The V and J ends lost 0 bases and 7 bases respectively, with 21 bases between them. The germline CDR1 and CDR2 sequences are SGHDT and YYEEEE. In DNA form, the CDR3 reads TGTGCCAGCAGCTTGGCGGGGCGGCCTATCTCCCAGAATACGCAGTATTTT. It translates to CASSLAGRPISQNTQYF. The variable domain in full, completed from reference TRBV5-6 and TRBJ2-3, reads DAGVTQSPTHLIKTRGQQVTLRCSPKSGHDTVSWYQQALGQGPQFIFQYYEEEERQRGNFPDRFSGHQFPNYSSELNVNALLLGDSALYLCASSLAGRPISQNTQYFGPGTRLTVL.

This chain uses TRBV29-1 with TRBJ2-2; perhaps TRBD2 as D (12 bases). Per germline, CDR1 SQVTM and CDR2 ANQGSEA. V was pared by 7 bases and J by 4 bases, with 28 bases between. The length of the CDR3 is 18 residues. The CDR3 reads CSGTGTGGTSGFTGELFF. The CDR3 nucleotides read TGCAGCGGCACCGGGACAGGGGGGACTAGCGGGTTCACCGGGGAGCTGTTTTTT.

The chain employs TRBV7-2 and TRBJ2-6; D is possibly TRBD1 (5 bases). The CDR3 totals 18 residues. Trimming stripped 2 bases from V and 1 base from J, with 15 bases between. Germline CDR1 is SGHTA and CDR2 is FQGNSA. CDR3 loop: CASSLYQGRKSGANVLTF. CDR3 nucleotides: TGTGCCAGCAGCTTATATCAGGGAAGGAAGTCTGGGGCCAACGTCCTGACTTTC.

DNA for the CDR3: TGTGCCATCGGAGACATAGCCCCAGATACGCAGTATTTT. It specifies CAIGDIAPDTQYF. The genes are TRBV10-3 and TRBJ2-3, with D unresolved. With 8 bases removed from V and 4 bases from J, the gap between germline ends came to 13 bases. The CDR3 has 13 amino acids. Germline V gene data show CDR1 as ENHRY and CDR2 as SYGVKD.

The rearrangement uses TRBV11-3 and TRBJ2-1; 10 bases map to TRBD2. This CDR3 spans 19 amino acids. Germline-derived CDR1 and CDR2 are SGHNT and YENEEA. V was pared by 0 bases and J by 6 bases, with 14 bases of the junction left unmatched. CDR3 sequence: CASSLEGYVSGRAGNEQFF. In nucleotides, the CDR3 is TGTGCCAGCAGCTTAGAGGGATATGTCAGCGGGAGGGCCGGCAATGAGCAGTTCTTC.

V gene TRBV9 combines with J gene TRBJ2-7; D is undetermined. In germline, CDR1 is SGDLS, CDR2 YYNGEE. Trimming took off 0 bases at V and 3 bases at J, with 13 bases between the two ends. This CDR3 is built from 15 residues. The CDR3 DNA follows: TGTGCCAGCAGCGTAGAGGGCGCCGTCGGCTACGAGCAGTACTTC. Protein sequence: CASSVEGAVGYEQYF.

The V and J genes are TRBV30 and TRBJ1-5; no definite D call. V lost 5 bases to trimming and J lost 0 bases, with 11 bases between them. This CDR3 is built from 14 residues. Per the germline V gene, CDR1 is GTSNPN and CDR2 is SVGIG (reference sequence). CDR3 region: CAWQTANSNQPQHF. CDR3 sequence (DNA): TGTGCCTGGCAGACTGCAAATAGCAATCAGCCCCAGCATTTT. The entire variable domain, with the rest obtained from reference TRBV30 and TRBJ1-5, is as follows: SQTIHQWPATLVQPVGSPLSLECTVEGTSNPNLYWYRQAAGRGLQLLFYSVGIGQISSEVPQNLSASRPQDRQFILSSKKLLLSDSGFYLCAWQTANSNQPQHFGDGTRLSIL.

This clone was seen just once. This chain uses TRBV6-2 or TRBV6-3 with TRBJ2-3; unclear D gene. This CDR3 is built from 14 residues. Germline lookup yields CDR1 MNHEY and CDR2 SVGEGT. The germline V and J ends were trimmed by 0 bases and 4 bases, with 8 bases remaining between them. CDR3 sequence: CASSYSSTPDTQYF. Written as DNA, the CDR3 is TGTGCCAGCAGTTACTCTTCTACCCCAGATACGCAGTATTTT.

This clone has a handful of counts. The rearrangement uses TRBV7-3 and TRBJ2-3, with D uncertain. Between the trimmed V and J ends, which lost 2 bases and 5 bases, there was a span of 8 bases. Germline V gene sequence: CDR1 SGHTA, CDR2 FQGTGA. The CDR3 runs 13 residues. The CDR3, as DNA: TGTGCCAGCAGCTTAGGGTTTAGAGATACGCAGTATTTT. Encoded protein: CASSLGFRDTQYF.

This chain joins TRBV3-1 (or the pseudogene TRBV3-2) and TRBJ2-3; D call uncertain. The CDR3 has 14 amino acids. Germline assignment: CDR1 LGHDT and CDR2 YNNKEL (reference sequence). The V end was cut by 1 base, the J end by 4 bases, with 9 bases between. CDR3 nucleotides: TGTGCCAGCAGCCAAGTACTAATTTCAGATACGCAGTATTTT. It is translated as CASSQVLISDTQYF.

The gene calls are TRBV5-8 and TRBJ1-6, with 10 positions matching TRBD1. CDR1 is SGHTS, CDR2 YDEGEE, per germline. V gave up 7 bases and J gave up 9 bases; unmatched junction bases: 10. The CDR3 contains 15 residues. CDR3 sequence reads: CASGSYGTGASPLHF. The CDR3 coding sequence is TGTGCCAGCGGCAGTTACGGGACAGGGGCTTCACCCCTCCACTTT.

This clone has only one observation. DNA of the CDR3: TGTGCCAGCAGCTTCGATTACGAGCAGTACTTC. This sequence encodes CASSFDYEQYF. The chain has TRBV5-6 and TRBJ2-7; D ambiguous. Germline values: CDR1 SGHDT, CDR2 YYEEEE. The length of the CDR3 is 11 residues. V lost 2 bases, J lost 4 bases, and 4 bases lay in between.

CDR3 residues: CASSIGLAGASEQYF. Here the CDR3 DNA reads TGTGCCAGTAGTATCGGACTAGCGGGAGCATCCGAGCAGTACTTC. V gene TRBV19 combines with J gene TRBJ2-7, with 13 nucleotides matching TRBD2. Per germline, CDR1 LNHDA and CDR2 SQIVND (reference sequence). The CDR3 is made up of 15 amino acids. Trimming at V came to 3 bases and at J to 6 bases, leaving 5 bases not matched to a gene.

This clone was recorded a few times. V gene TRBV6-1 combines with J gene TRBJ2-3; 14 bases fit TRBD2. With V trimmed by 0 bases and J by 4 bases, 12 bases remained unmatched. The CDR3 covers 20 residues. The germline CDR1 and CDR2 sequences are MNHNS and SASEGT. The CDR3 DNA sequence: TGTGCCAGCAGTGAAGCCGGGACACTGACTAGCGGGGGGGCTGCAGATACGCAGTATTTT. Translated, it gives CASSEAGTLTSGGAADTQYF.

The genes are TRBV25-1 and TRBJ2-7; the D gene is possibly TRBD2 (6 bases). This CDR3 has 14 residues. Germline assignment: CDR1 MGHDK and CDR2 SYGVNS. Trimming cost V 3 bases and J 1 base, with 10 bases left between them. For the CDR3, the DNA is TGTGCCAGCAGTGATCCAGGGAGGTCCTACGAGCAGTACTTC. Translation gives CASSDPGRSYEQYF.

The chain recombines TRBV19 with TRBJ1-3; D not certain. V was shortened by 2 bases and J by 2 bases, with 7 bases between the two germline ends. Germline V gene data show CDR1 as LNHDA and CDR2 as SQIVND (reference sequence). There are 14 residues in the CDR3. CDR3 sequence (DNA): TGTGCCAGTAGTATATTAGGGACTGGAAACACCATATATTTT. Its protein product is CASSILGTGNTIYF.

The V gene is TRBV6-4, the J gene TRBJ1-2; tentatively, D is TRBD1 (6 bases). The CDR3 contains 14 residues. Germline CDR1 reads MRHNA; CDR2 reads SNTAGT. The ends were cut back, 0 bases at V and 8 bases at J, with 13 bases in the middle. CDR3 protein: CASSDSARGVGYTF. CDR3 nucleotide sequence: TGTGCCAGCAGTGACTCAGCTAGGGGGGTCGGCTACACCTTC.

The chain combines TRBV14 with TRBJ2-2, with 11 bases aligning to TRBD2. J lost 3 bases, V lost 1 base, and 7 bases had no gene match. Germline V CDR1 and CDR2: SGHDN, FVKESK. The CDR3 covers 18 residues. DNA for the CDR3: TGTGCCAGCAGCCAAGGCCTGACTAGCGGGGTGGACACCGGGGAGCTGTTTTTT. Translating gives CASSQGLTSGVDTGELFF.